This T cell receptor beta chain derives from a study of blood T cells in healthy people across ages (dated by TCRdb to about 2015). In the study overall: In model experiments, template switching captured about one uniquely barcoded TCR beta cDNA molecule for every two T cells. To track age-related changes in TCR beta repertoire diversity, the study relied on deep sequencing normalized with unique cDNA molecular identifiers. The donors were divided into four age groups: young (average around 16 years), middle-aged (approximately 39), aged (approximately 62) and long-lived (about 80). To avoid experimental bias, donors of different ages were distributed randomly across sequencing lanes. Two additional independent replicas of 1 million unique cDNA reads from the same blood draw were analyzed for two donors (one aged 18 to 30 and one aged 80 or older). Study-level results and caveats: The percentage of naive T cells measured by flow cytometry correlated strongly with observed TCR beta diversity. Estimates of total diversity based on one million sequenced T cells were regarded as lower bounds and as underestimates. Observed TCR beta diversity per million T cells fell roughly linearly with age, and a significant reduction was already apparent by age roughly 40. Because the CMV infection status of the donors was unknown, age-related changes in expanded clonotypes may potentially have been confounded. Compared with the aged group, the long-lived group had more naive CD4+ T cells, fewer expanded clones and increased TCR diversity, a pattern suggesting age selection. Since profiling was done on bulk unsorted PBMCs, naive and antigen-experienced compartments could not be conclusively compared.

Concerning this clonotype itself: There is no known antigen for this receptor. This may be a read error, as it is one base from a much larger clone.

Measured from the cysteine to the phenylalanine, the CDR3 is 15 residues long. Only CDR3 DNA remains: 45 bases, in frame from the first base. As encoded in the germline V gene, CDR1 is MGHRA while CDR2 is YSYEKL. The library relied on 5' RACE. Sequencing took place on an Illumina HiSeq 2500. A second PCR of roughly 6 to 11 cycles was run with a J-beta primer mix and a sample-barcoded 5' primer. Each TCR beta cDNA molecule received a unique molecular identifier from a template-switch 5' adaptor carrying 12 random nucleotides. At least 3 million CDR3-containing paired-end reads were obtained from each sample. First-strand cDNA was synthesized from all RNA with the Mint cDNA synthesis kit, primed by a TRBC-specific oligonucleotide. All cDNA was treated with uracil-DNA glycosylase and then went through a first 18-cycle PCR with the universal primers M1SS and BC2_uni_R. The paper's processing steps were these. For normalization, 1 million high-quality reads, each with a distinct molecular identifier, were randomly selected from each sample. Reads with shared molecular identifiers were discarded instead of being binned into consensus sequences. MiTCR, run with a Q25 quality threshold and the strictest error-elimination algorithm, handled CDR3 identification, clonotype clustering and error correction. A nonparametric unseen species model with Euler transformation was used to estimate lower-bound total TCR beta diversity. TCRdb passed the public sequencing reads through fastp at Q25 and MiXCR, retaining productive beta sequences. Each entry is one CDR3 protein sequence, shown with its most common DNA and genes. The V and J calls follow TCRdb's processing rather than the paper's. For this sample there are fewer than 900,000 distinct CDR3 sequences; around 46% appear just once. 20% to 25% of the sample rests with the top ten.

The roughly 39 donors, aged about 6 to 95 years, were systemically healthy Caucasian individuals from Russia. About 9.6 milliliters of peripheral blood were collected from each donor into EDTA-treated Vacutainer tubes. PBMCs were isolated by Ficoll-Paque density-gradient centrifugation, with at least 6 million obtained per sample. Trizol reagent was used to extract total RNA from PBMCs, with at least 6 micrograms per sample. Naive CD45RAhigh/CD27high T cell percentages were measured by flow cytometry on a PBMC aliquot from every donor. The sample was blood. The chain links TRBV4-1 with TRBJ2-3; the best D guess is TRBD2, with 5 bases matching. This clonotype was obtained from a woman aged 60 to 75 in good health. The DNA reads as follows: TGCGCCAGCAGCCAGGCCGAGGGTGTGGGAGATGCGCAGTATTTT. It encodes CASSQAEGVGDAQYF.